The entry below describes one TCR beta chain. Its recognized antigen is unknown. No much larger clone is present one base from it, and per-base qualities are unavailable. The study deep-sequenced TCR repertoires of sorted CD4+ and CD8+ blood T cells from severe aplastic anemia patients and healthy subjects. Ficoll-Paque density gradient centrifugation was used to isolate peripheral blood mononuclear cells. Before DNA extraction, CD4+ and CD8+ T cells were sorted by FACS or by magnetic beads. The sample belongs to a study of CD8+CD57+ T cells in acquired aplastic anemia listed by TCRdb under 2018. Concerning the study at large: DNA extracted from sorted CD4+ and CD8+ cells had a mean of roughly 3.4 ug, with a range of roughly 0.17 to 30 ug. An average of around 10 million reads for CD4+ cells and 12 million or so reads for CD8+ cells was obtained from healthy donor samples.

Points the paper makes about the study in general: No significant difference in CD8+ Simpson's diversity was found between patients and healthy controls (P=0.060). Roughly 30 CD8+ CDR3 sequences were shared between patients and controls but appeared highly expressed in patients and within their immunodominant clones.

Profiling of TCR beta VDJ combinations and CDR3 sequences used genomic DNA as the template. TCR repertoire sequencing was run on an Illumina HiSeq 2000. On the authors' methods: TRBV/TRBJ rearrangement plots, CDR3 size and DJ length profiles, and Simpson's diversity index were used to assess repertoires. The most abundant DNA sequence in the deep sequencing data was defined as the immunodominant clone. CDR3 amino acid sequences were screened for sharing across subjects and compared with published repertoires and the VDJdb database. The public reads were run again by TCRdb, first through fastp at Q25 and then through MiXCR, and only productive beta chains were kept. Under each unique CDR3 protein, matching rows form one entry showing the most common genes and DNA. TCRdb assigned the V and J calls; the authors' analysis was not used. Present in this sample are about 160,000 distinct CDR3 sequences, approximately 44% of which were seen just once. Under 1.2% of the sample is in the top ten clones.

The source material was sorted CD4+, CD8+, or CD8+CD57+ T cells (not recorded which) from PBMCs. The sequence derives from a human donor in good health.

For the CDR3, the sequence is CATSRRDREGAFF. The DNA sequence is as follows: TGTGCCACCAGCAGAAGGGACAGGGAGGGAGCTTTCTTT. The chain is assembled from TRBV15 and TRBJ1-1, and 9 bases in between align with TRBD1. V loses 2 bases at its end and J loses 10 bases; junction bases beyond the gene matches: 5. The germline V gene (reference sequence) yields LNHNV for CDR1 and YYDKDF for CDR2. Reading from cysteine to phenylalanine, the CDR3 counts 13 amino acids. The read is trimmed to its CDR3 DNA, 39 bases read in frame from base 1.